This is a list of T cell receptor beta chains from one sample in a study of T cell changes during pregnancy in multiple sclerosis. Sequencing was performed with immunoSEQ multiplex PCR; in TCRdb, only in-frame clones are kept and a portion is missing. Of over 100,000 clones detected, 90% to 95% appear once; the ten largest clones hold over 1.5%. The input for sequencing was peripheral blood, taken in the third trimester of pregnancy. The receptors were sampled from a female donor with multiple sclerosis, enrolled in a pregnancy study. Each CDR3 is given with its conserved first and last residue. Fields, in order: V gene, D gene, J gene, clone size, CDR3 protein, CDR3 DNA. D genes are given only for firm matches. The size field is filled for only some rows; it gives once, few, many or a size class.

>TRBV6-5|TRBD2|TRBJ2-3|-
CATRTSGGDTQYF
TGTGCCACGAGGACTAGCGGGGGGGATACGCAGTATTTT
>TRBV5-5|-|TRBJ1-5|-
CASSFGVGGANQPQHF
TGTGCCAGCAGCTTTGGGGTGGGGGGTGCCAATCAGCCCCAGCATTTT
>TRBV27|-|TRBJ2-7|many
CASSLTGSWAYEQYF
TGTGCCAGCAGTTTAACAGGGTCTTGGGCCTACGAGCAGTACTTC
>TRBV7-9|TRBD1|TRBJ1-3|-
CASSTDRGRGNTIYF
TGTGCCAGCAGCACGGACAGGGGGAGAGGAAACACCATATATTTT
>TRBV29-1|-|TRBJ1-1|once
CSVGGGGNTEAFF
TGCAGCGTTGGCGGGGGAGGAAACACTGAAGCTTTCTTT
>TRBV5-1|TRBD1|TRBJ2-1|-
CASSLQGISSYNEQFF
TGCGCCAGCAGCTTACAGGGGATTAGCTCCTACAATGAGCAGTTCTTC
>TRBV14|TRBD1|TRBJ1-2|-
CASSQVNGQGNYGYTF
TGTGCCAGCAGCCAAGTCAATGGACAGGGGAACTATGGCTACACCTTC
>TRBV5-4|-|TRBJ1-1|-
CASSFGHNTEAFF
TGTGCCAGCAGCTTCGGTCACAACACTGAAGCTTTCTTT
>TRBV5-1|TRBD2|TRBJ2-3|-
CASSLDSGALGDTQYF
TGCGCCAGCAGCTTGGATAGCGGGGCGCTGGGAGATACGCAGTATTTT
>TRBV6-5|TRBD1|TRBJ1-1|-
CASKRTGGTEAFF
TGTGCCAGCAAGAGGACAGGGGGCACTGAAGCTTTCTTT
>TRBV27|-|TRBJ2-3|-
CASSLGQSRTDTQYF
TGTGCCAGCAGTTTAGGACAGTCACGGACAGATACGCAGTATTTT
>TRBV2|TRBD1|TRBJ1-2|-
CASSEAVTGIYGYTF
TGTGCCAGCAGTGAAGCAGTGACAGGGATCTATGGCTACACCTTC
>TRBV19|-|TRBJ2-2|-
CASSMDPDSTGELFF
TGTGCCAGTAGTATGGATCCGGACAGCACCGGGGAGCTGTTTTTT
>TRBV5-1|-|TRBJ2-1|-
CASNYVSDGDNEQFF
TGCGCCAGCAACTACGTTTCTGACGGGGACAATGAGCAGTTCTTC
>TRBV2|-|TRBJ2-7|-
CASRDNSYEQYF
TGTGCCAGCCGGGACAACTCCTACGAGCAGTACTTC
>TRBV5-5|TRBD1|TRBJ1-2|-
CASLGDSYGYTF
TGTGCCAGCCTGGGGGACAGCTATGGCTACACCTTC
>TRBV18|TRBD1|TRBJ1-5|-
CASSLGTGSNQPQHF
TGTGCCAGCTCTCTAGGGACAGGGAGCAATCAGCCCCAGCATTTT